The clone carrying this T cell receptor beta chain appeared many times. Its antigen remains unknown. The entry originates in a study of T cells in Graves' hyperthyroidism and ophthalmopathy. Study outcomes and limitations: It was a median about 7.1 months before onset that the model predicted ophthalmopathy.

Losses at the gene ends were 4 bases for V and 5 bases for J; bases not matched to a gene: 8. Germline values: CDR1 ENHRY, CDR2 SYGVKD. The CDR3 is 15 amino acids. Amplification of TCR beta CDR3 regions used RNA as the template. A first-round RT-PCR of the TCR CDR3 used the HTBI primer set. TCRdb analysed the multiplex PCR reads with MiXCR anew, one entry per CDR3 protein. The profile shows 370,000 or so distinct CDR3 sequences, 15% to 17% of them singletons. The TCR sequence derives from a young woman with Graves' hyperthyroidism that later progressed to Graves' ophthalmopathy. The sequencing sample was made of blood. The J gene is TRBJ2-5, the V gene TRBV10-3; 9 bases are shared with TRBD1. The chain's CDR3 is CAISAGTGKEETQYF. CDR3 coding DNA: TGTGCCATCAGTGCCGGGACAGGGAAGGAGGAGACCCAGTACTTC.